Shown below are 2 T cell receptor beta chains from a single sample sequenced in a study of CXCR3-negative and CXCR3-positive naive CD8 T cells. Through 5' RACE with UMI labels, the TRB cDNA libraries were prepared. TCRdb re-called the 5' RACE reads; every CDR3 protein appears as one record, without DNA. Recorded for this sample: about 30,000 distinct CDR3 sequences. Sequenced material: memory CD8+ T cells from blood. These receptor sequences come from a human donor in good health. Some clones in this sample may be carry-over from other donors' samples.

CDR3 in amino acids: CASSLLHEQFF. The V and J genes are TRBV3-1 and TRBJ2-1. Per the germline V gene, CDR1 is LGHDT and CDR2 is YNNKEL (reference sequence). The CDR3 runs 11 residues.

The chain joins TRBV20-1 to TRBJ2-3; TCRdb indicates TRBD2, and absent DNA this call remains unverified. Germline-derived CDR1 and CDR2 are DFQATT and SNEGSKA (reference sequence). CDR3 length equals 17 residues. CDR3 residues: CSAISSGGADRTDTQYF.